The T cell receptor (beta chain) under discussion was sequenced for a study of blood T cell repertoires in COVID-19. Background on the study: Sources were T cells, B-cell-depleted T cells, or PBMCs; the material itself was cDNA or gDNA.

This CDR3 region has 14 residues. V was clipped by 7 bases and J by 3 bases; unmatched bases: 6. Germline CDR1 and CDR2: MGHDK and SYGVNS. In the original processing: Estimation of nucleated cell counts relied on the amplification of reference gene primers. The protocol was immunoSEQ multiplex PCR, while the TCRdb copy is restricted to in-frame clones and leaves out a portion. The D gene and trimming were derived from the DNA, and the V and J assignments and clone size from that table. The sample lists roughly 200,000 clones; around 86% were seen once. Participants had their cohort set by participant-reported clinical history. Cohort 3 donors counted as recovered after two negative PCRs, clearance, or resolved symptoms.

This clonotype originated in a woman aged 30 to 39 who had recovered from COVID-19. Sequencing was done on a sample of PBMCs or T cells enriched from blood (not recorded which). The chain is built from TRBV25-1 and TRBJ2-3; 8 positions match TRBD2. This CDR3 is CASTPSGRTDTQYF. CDR3 coding DNA: TGTGCCAGCACCCCTAGCGGGCGAACAGATACGCAGTATTTT.